Listed here are 2 T cell receptor beta chains from one sample, sequenced in a study of CD8 T cells in ankylosing spondylitis. Each CDR3 protein is one row after TCRdb ran MiXCR on the 5' RACE reads. Of some 250,000 distinct CDR3 sequences listed, roughly 25% are singletons. The sample consisted of blood, either unsorted or a sorted T cell fraction (not recorded which). These receptors were taken from a male donor with ankylosing spondylitis or in good health (not recorded which).

The gene calls are TRBV20-1 and TRBJ2-3; D is possibly TRBD2 (5 bases). Germline CDR1 reads DFQATT; CDR2 reads SNEGSKA (reference sequence). The CDR3 has 14 amino acids. V was shortened by 3 bases and J by 6 bases, with 16 bases between the two germline ends. In DNA form, the CDR3 reads TGCAGTGCTAGTAGACCGGGCGGGTTGGATACGCAGTATTTT. Amino acid sequence: CSASRPGGLDTQYF.

V is TRBV12-3 or TRBV12-4 and J is TRBJ2-1, with 9 positions matching TRBD1. The CDR3 has 15 residues. Trimming cost V 6 bases and J 9 bases; bases outside gene matches: 12. CDR3 in amino acids: CASRLRDRAFSEQFF. The CDR3 DNA reads as TGTGCCAGCAGGCTCCGGGACAGGGCTTTTAGTGAGCAGTTCTTC.